This T cell receptor (beta chain) comes out of a study of blood T cell repertoires in COVID-19. Study in general: The study drew acute and convalescent COVID-19 samples from the United States, Italy and Spain.

The protocol was immunoSEQ multiplex PCR, while the TCRdb copy is restricted to in-frame clones and leaves out a portion. The sample consists of about 310,000 clones, 85% of them appearing once. Enrollees, roughly 18 to 89 years old, lived in approximately 25 US areas. Trimming left V 5 bases short and J 1 base short, with 12 bases between. The germline V gene has CDR1 SGHNT and CDR2 YYREEE (reference sequence). The CDR3 loop spans 14 amino acids. The chain recombines TRBV5-4 with TRBJ1-1; D is possibly TRBD1 (5 bases). The TCR comes from a woman in her 30s who had been exposed to COVID-19. Material for sequencing was PBMCs or T cells enriched from blood (not recorded which). CDR3 region: CASSWMGGNTEAFF. CDR3 DNA sequence: TGTGCCAGCAGTTGGATGGGGGGGAACACTGAAGCTTTCTTT. Complete variable domain (other parts from reference TRBV5-4 and TRBJ1-1): ETGVTQSPTHLIKTRGQQVTLRCSSQSGHNTVSWYQQALGQGPQFIFQYYREEENGRGNFPPRFSGLQFPNYSSELNVNALELDDSALYLCASSWMGGNTEAFFGQGTRLTVV.